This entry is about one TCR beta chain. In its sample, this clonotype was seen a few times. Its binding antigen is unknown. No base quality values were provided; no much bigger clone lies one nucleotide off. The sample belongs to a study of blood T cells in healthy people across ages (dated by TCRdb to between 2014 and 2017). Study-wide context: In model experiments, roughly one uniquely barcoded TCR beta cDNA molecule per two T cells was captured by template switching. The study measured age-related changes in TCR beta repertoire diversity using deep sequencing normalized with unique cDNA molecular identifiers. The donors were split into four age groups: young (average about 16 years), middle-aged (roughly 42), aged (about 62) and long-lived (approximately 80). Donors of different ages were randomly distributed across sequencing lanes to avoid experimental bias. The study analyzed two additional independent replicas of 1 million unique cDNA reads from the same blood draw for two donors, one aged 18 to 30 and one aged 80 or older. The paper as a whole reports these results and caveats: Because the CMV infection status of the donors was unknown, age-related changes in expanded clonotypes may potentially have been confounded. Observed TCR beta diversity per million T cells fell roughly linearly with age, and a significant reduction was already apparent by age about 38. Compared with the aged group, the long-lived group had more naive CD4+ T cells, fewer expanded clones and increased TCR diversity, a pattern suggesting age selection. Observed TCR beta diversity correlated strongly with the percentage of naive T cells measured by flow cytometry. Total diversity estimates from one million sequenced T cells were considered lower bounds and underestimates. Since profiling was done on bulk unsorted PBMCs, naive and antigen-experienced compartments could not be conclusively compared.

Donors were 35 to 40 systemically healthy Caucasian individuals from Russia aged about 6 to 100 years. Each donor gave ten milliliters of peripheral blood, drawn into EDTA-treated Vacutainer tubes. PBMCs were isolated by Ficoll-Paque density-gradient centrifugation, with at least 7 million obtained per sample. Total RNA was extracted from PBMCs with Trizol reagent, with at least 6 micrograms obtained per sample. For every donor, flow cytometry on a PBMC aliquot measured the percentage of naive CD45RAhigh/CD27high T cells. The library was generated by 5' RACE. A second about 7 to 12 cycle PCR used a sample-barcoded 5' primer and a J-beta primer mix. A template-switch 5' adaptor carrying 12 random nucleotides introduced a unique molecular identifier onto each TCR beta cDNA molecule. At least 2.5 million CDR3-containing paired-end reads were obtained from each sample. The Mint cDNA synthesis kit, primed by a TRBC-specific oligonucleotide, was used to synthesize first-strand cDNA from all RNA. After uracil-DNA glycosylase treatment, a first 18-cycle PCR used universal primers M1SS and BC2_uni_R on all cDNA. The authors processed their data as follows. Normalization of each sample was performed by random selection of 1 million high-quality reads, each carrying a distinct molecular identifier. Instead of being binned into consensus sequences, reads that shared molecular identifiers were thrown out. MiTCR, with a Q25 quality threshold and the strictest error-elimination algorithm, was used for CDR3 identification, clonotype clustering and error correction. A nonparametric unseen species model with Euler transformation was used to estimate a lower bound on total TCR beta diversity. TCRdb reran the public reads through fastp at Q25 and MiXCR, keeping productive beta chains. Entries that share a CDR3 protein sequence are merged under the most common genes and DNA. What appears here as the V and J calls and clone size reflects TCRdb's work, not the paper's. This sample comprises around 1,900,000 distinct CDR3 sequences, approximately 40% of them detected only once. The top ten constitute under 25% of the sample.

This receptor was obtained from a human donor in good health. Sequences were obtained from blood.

The encoded CDR3 is CASSQVAAGGRYEQFF. The sequenced DNA: TGCGCCAGCAGCCAAGTAGCAGCGGGGGGGCGCTATGAGCAGTTCTTC. The chain employs TRBV4-1 and TRBJ2-1; 10 junctional bases match TRBD2. The CDR3 runs 16 amino acids, cysteine and phenylalanine included. The entry retains the CDR3 DNA only, 48 bases that are in frame from base 1. Looking up the germline V gene yields CDR1 MGHRA and CDR2 YSYEKL. At the junction V is shortened by 1 base and J by 8 bases; bases outside the gene matches: 8.